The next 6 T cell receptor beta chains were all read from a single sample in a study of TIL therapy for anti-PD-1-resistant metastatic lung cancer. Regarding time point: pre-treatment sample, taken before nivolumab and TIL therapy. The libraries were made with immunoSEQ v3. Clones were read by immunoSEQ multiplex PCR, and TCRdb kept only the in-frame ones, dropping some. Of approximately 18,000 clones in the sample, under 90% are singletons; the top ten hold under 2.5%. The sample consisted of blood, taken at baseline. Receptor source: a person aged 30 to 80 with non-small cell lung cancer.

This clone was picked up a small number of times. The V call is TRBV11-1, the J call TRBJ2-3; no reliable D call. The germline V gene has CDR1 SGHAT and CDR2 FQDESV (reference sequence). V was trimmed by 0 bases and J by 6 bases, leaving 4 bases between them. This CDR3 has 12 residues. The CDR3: CASSLAWDTQYF. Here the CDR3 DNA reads TGTGCCAGCAGCTTAGCGTGGGATACGCAGTATTTT.

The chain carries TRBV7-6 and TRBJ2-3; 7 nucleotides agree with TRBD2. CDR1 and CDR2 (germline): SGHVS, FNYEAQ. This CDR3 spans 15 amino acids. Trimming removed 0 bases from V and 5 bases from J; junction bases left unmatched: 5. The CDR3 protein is CASSLAGAGKDTQYF. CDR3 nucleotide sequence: TGTGCCAGCAGCTTAGCGGGAGCGGGGAAAGATACGCAGTATTTT.

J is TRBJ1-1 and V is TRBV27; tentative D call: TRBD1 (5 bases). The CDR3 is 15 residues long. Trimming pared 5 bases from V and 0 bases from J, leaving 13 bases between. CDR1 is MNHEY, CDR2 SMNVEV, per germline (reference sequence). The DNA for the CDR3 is TGTGCCAGCAGTGCTCAGGGACCGATGAACACTGAAGCTTTCTTT. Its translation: CASSAQGPMNTEAFF.

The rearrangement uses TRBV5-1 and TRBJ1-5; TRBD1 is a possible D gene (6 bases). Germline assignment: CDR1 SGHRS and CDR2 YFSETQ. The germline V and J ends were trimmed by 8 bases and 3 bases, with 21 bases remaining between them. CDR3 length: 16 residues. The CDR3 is CARGGPTPLVNQPQHF. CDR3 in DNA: TGCGCCAGGGGGGGGCCGACACCCTTAGTCAATCAGCCCCAGCATTTT.

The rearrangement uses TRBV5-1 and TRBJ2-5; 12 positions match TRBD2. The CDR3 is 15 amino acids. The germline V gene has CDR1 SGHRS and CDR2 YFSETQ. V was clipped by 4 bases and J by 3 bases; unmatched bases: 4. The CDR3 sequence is CASSTRTSGKETQYF. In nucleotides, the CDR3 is TGCGCCAGCAGCACCAGGACTAGCGGGAAAGAGACCCAGTACTTC.

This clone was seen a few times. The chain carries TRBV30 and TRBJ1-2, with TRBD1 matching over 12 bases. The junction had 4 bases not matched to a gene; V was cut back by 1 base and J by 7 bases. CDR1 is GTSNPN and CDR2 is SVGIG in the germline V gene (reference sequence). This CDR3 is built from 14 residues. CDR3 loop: CAWSGDRGQAGYTF. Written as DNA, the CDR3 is TGTGCCTGGAGTGGGGACAGGGGGCAAGCTGGCTACACCTTC.